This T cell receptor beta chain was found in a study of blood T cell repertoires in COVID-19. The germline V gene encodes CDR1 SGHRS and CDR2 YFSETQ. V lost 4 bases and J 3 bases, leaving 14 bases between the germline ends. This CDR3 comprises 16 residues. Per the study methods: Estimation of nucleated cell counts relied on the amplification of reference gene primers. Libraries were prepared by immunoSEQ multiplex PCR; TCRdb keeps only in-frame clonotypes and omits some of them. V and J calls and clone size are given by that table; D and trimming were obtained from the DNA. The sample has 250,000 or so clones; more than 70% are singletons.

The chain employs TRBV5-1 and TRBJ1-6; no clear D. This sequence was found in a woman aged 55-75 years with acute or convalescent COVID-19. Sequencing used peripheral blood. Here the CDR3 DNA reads TGCGCCAGCAGCCAGTGGAGCGGCAACTATAATTCACCCCTCCACTTT. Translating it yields CASSQWSGNYNSPLHF.